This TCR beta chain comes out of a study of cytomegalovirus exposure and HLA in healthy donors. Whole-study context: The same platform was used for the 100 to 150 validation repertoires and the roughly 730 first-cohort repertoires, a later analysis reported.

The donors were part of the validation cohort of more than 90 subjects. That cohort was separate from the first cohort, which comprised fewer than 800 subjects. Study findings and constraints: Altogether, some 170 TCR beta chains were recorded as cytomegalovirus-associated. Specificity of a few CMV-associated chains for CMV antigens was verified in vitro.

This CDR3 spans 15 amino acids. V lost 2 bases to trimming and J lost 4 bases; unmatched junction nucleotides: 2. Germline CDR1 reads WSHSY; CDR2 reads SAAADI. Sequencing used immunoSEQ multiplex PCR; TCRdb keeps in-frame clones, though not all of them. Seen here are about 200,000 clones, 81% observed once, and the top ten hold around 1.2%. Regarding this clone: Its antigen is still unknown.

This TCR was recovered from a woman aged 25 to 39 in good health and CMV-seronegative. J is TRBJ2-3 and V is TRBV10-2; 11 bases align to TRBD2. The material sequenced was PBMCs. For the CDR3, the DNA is TGCGCCAGCAGTGAGGGGACTAGCGGTGCAGATACGCAGTATTTT. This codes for CASSEGTSGADTQYF.